This T cell receptor beta chain was sequenced during a study of T cell repertoires in cytomegalovirus infection. Turning to this clonotype: Its specificity is not known.

Via MiXCR, TCRdb re-called the reads, giving one row per CDR3 protein. Of 700,000 to 950,000 distinct CDR3 sequences in the sample, less than 35% were seen once. V shed 1 base and J shed 0 bases, with 28 bases lying between them. This CDR3 region has 22 residues. The germline V gene encodes CDR1 MNHNS and CDR2 SASEGT. This sequence was found in a human donor in good health (CMV status not recorded). Some clones in this sample may be carry-over from other donors' samples. The material sequenced was cultured CD8+ T cells from PBMCs, taken from culture after CMV antigen stimulation. The gene calls are TRBV6-1 and TRBJ2-4, with D tentatively TRBD2 (6 bases). This chain's CDR3 is CASSEDDWGDWRGLLAKNIQYF. CDR3 sequence (DNA): TGTGCCAGCAGTGAAGACGACTGGGGGGACTGGAGAGGCCTACTAGCCAAAAACATTCAGTACTTC.